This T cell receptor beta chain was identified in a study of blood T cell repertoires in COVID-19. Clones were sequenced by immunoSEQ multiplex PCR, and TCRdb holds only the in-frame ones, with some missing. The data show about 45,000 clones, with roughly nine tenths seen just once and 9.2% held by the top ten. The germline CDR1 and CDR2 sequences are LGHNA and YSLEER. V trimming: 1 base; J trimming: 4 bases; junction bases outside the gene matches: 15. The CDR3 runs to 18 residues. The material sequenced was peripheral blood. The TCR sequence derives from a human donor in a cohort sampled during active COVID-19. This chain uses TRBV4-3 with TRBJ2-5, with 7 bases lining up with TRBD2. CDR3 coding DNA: TGCGCCAGCAGCCAAGGGAGCGGGGCCGGTAATTCAGGAGAGACCCAGTACTTC. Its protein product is CASSQGSGAGNSGETQYF.